This T cell receptor (beta chain) was identified in a study of blood T cell repertoires in COVID-19. Across the study: Samples taken during acute and convalescent COVID-19 were collected in the United States, Italy and Spain.

CDR1 and CDR2 (germline): SQVTM, ANQGSEA. V lost 3 bases and J lost 4; bases outside the gene matches: 3. The CDR3 is 13 residues long. Study processing details: Using reference gene primer amplification, nucleated cell counts were estimated. The method was immunoSEQ multiplex PCR; TCRdb's version includes in-frame clones alone and lacks a portion of them. V and J calls plus clone size are reproduced from that table; the DNA served to infer D and trimming. The sample holds 95,000 to 150,000 clones, about 91% seen once. The receptor's source is a woman between 50 and 59 years old with active or convalescent COVID-19. What was sequenced was peripheral blood. V usage is TRBV29-1 and J usage is TRBJ2-1, with TRBD2 matching over 7 bases. This chain's CDR3 is CSVDSGVYNEQFF. In nucleotides, the CDR3 is TGCAGCGTTGACAGCGGGGTTTACAATGAGCAGTTCTTC.